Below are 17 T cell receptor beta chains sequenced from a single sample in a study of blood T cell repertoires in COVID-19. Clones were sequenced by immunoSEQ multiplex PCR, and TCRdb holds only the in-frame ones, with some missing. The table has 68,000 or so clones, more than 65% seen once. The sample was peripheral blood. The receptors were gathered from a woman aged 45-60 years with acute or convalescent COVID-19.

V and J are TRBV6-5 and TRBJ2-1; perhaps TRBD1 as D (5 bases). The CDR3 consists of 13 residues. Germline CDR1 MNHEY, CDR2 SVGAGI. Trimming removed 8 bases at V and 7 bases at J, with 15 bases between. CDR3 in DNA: TGTGCCAGCGTAAGAGCAGGGAAGAATGAGCAGTTCTTC. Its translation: CASVRAGKNEQFF.

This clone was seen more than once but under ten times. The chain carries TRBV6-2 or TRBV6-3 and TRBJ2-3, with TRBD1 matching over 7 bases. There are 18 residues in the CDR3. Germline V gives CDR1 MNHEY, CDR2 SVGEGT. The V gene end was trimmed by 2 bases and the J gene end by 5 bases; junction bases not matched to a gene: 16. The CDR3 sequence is CASSYVWVKGGSVDTQYF. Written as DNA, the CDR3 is TGTGCCAGCAGTTACGTTTGGGTGAAAGGGGGCAGCGTAGATACGCAGTATTTT.

The CDR3 DNA reads as TGTGCCAGCAGTGATAGCTCCGTCTCCCGCTCTGGAAACACCATATATTTT. It is translated as CASSDSSVSRSGNTIYF. The rearrangement links TRBV25-1 to TRBJ1-3; D gene uncertain. Germline CDR1 MGHDK, CDR2 SYGVNS. The V gene lost 3 bases and the J gene lost 0 bases, with 15 bases spanning the gap. CDR3 length: 17 amino acids. Based on the CDR3 plus reference TRBV25-1 and TRBJ1-3, the full variable domain is EADIYQTPRYLVIGTGKKITLECSQTMGHDKMYWYQQDPGMELHLIHYSYGVNSTEKGDLSSESTVSRIRTEHFPLTLESARPSHTSQYLCASSDSSVSRSGNTIYFGEGSWLTVV.

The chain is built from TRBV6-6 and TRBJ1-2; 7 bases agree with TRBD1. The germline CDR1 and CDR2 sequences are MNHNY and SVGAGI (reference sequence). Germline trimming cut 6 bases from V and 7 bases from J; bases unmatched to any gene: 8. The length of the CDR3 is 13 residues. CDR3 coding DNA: TGTGCCAGCAGGGTAAACAGGGGTGGTGGCTACACCTTC. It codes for CASRVNRGGGYTF.

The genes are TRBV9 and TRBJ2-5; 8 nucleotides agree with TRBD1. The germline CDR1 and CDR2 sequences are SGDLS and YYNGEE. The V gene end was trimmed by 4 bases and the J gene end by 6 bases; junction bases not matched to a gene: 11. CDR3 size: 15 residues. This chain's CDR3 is CASSLDRVGTKTQYF. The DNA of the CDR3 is TGTGCCAGCAGCCTGGACAGGGTCGGTACGAAGACCCAGTACTTC.

The CDR3 DNA follows: TGCGCCAGCAGTCAATATTCCCGACAGCCATTCTCCTACGAGCAGTACTTC. It is translated as CASSQYSRQPFSYEQYF. The J gene is TRBJ2-7, the V gene TRBV23-1; the D gene is possibly TRBD1 (5 bases). TRBV23-1 is an ORF, with its function uncertain. V shed 1 base and J shed 0 bases, with 16 bases lying between them. The CDR3 extends over 17 amino acids.

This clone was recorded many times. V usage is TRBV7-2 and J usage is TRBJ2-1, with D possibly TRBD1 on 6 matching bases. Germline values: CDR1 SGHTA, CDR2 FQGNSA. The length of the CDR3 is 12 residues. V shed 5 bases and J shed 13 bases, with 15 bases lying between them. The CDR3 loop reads CASSPQYRVQFF. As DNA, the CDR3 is TGTGCCAGCAGCCCACAGTACAGGGTTCAGTTCTTC.

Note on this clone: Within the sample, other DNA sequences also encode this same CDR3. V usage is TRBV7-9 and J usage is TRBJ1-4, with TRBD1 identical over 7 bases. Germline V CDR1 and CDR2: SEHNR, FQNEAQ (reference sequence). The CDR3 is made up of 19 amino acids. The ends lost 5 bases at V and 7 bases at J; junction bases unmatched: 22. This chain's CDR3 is CASSLRQGSISSRLEKLFF. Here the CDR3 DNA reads TGTGCCAGCAGCCTTAGACAGGGTTCAATTTCTAGCCGACTTGAAAAACTGTTTTTT.

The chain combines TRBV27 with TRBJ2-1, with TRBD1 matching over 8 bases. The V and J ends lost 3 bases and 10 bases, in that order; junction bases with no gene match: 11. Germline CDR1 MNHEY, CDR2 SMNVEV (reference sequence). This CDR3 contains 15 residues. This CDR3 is CASSFRPTGVHEQFF. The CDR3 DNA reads TGTGCCAGCAGTTTCCGACCGACAGGGGTACACGAGCAGTTCTTC.

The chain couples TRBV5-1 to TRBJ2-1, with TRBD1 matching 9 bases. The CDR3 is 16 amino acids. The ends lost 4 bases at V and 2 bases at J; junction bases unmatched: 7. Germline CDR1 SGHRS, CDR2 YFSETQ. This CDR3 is CASSPQGAGAYNEQFF. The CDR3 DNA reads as TGCGCCAGCAGCCCACAGGGGGCGGGGGCCTACAATGAGCAGTTCTTC.

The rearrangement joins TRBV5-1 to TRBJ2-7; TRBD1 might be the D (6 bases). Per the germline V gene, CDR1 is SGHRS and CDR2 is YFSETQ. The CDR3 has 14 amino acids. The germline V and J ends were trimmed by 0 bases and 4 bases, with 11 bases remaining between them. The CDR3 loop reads CASSLARGWYEQYF. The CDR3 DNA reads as TGCGCCAGCAGCTTGGCCAGGGGCTGGTACGAGCAGTACTTC. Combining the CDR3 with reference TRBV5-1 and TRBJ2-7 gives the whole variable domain KAGVTQTPRYLIKTRGQQVTLSCSPISGHRSVSWYQQTPGQGLQFLFEYFSETQRNKGNFPGRFSGRQFSNSRSEMNVSTLELGDSALYLCASSLARGWYEQYFGPGTRLTVT.

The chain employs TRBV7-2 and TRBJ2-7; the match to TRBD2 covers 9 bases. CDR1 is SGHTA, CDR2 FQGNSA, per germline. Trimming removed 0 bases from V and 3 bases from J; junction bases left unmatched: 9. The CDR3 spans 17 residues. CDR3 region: CASSLASGAGGLYEQYF. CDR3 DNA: TGTGCCAGCAGCTTAGCCTCCGGAGCGGGAGGCCTCTACGAGCAGTACTTC. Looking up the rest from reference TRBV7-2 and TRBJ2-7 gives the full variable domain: GAGVSQSPSNKVTEKGKDVELRCDPISGHTALYWYRQSLGQGLEFLIYFQGNSAPDKSGLPSDRFSAERTGGSVSTLTIQRTQQEDSAVYLCASSLASGAGGLYEQYFGPGTRLTVT.

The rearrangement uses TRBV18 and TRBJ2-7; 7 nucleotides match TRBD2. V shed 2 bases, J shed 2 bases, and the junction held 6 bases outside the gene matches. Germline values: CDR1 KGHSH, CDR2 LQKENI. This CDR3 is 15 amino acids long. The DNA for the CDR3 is TGTGCCAGCTCACCATTCACGGGGGGAACCTACGAGCAGTACTTC. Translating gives CASSPFTGGTYEQYF.

In nucleotides, the CDR3 is TGTGCCAGCAGCTTAGATACAGGGAATTTTAATGAGCAGTTCTTC. Encoded protein: CASSLDTGNFNEQFF. This chain joins TRBV11-1 and TRBJ2-1; D might be TRBD1 (6 bases). V lost 1 base and J 7 bases, leaving 14 bases between the germline ends. The CDR3 consists of 15 residues. Per the germline V gene, CDR1 is SGHAT and CDR2 is FQDESV (reference sequence).

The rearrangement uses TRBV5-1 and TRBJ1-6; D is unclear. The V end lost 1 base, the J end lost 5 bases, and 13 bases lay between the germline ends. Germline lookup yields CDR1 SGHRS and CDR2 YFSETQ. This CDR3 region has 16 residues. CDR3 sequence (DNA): TGCGCCAGCAGCTTGCAAAGTCAACGGGATAATTCACCCCTCCACTTT. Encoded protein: CASSLQSQRDNSPLHF.

The CDR3: CASSEQDNEKLFF. The CDR3 nucleotides are TGTGCCAGCAGTGAACAGGATAATGAAAAACTGTTTTTT. The chain joins TRBV25-1 to TRBJ1-4; D is ambiguous. The germline V and J ends were trimmed by 2 bases and 4 bases, with 5 bases remaining between them. The CDR3 contains 13 residues. In germline, CDR1 is MGHDK, CDR2 SYGVNS.

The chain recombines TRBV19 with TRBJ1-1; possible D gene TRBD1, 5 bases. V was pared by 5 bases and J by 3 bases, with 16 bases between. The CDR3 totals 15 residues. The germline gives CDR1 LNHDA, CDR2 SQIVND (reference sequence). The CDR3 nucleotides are TGTGCCAGTAGTGAGACAGTCTACTTCTACACTGAAGCTTTCTTT. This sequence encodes CASSETVYFYTEAFF.